This TCR beta chain was sequenced for a study of T cells in Graves' hyperthyroidism and ophthalmopathy. The CDR3 runs to 15 residues. V lost 4 bases to trimming and J lost 6 bases; unmatched junction nucleotides: 6. The germline gives CDR1 SEHNR, CDR2 FQNEAQ (reference sequence). From RNA transcripts, TCR beta CDR3 regions were amplified. With the HTBI primer set, the TCR CDR3 went through a first round of RT-PCR. MiXCR was run by TCRdb on the multiplex PCR reads, yielding one entry per CDR3 protein. The sample holds roughly 700,000 distinct CDR3 sequences, approximately 36% seen once. This clonotype came up many times.

This TCR came from a woman aged 40-49 years with Graves' hyperthyroidism. Sequencing was performed on blood. The chain joins TRBV7-9 to TRBJ1-5, with 10 nucleotides matching TRBD1. The CDR3 coding sequence is TGTGCCAGCAGCTCCGGGACAGGGGTTCTTCAGCCCCAGCATTTT. This translates into CASSSGTGVLQPQHF.